Listed below are T cell receptor beta chains from one sample, sequenced in a study of T-cell reconstitution after alpha-beta-depleted transplantation in children. MiXCR was run by TCRdb on the PCR reads, yielding one entry per CDR3 protein. The table records 700,000 to 950,000 distinct CDR3 sequences, roughly 15% of them present only once. The sequencing used PBMCs, mostly from graft donor cells, collected 360 days after TCRalphabeta/CD19-depleted stem cell transplant. These receptors were collected from a male patient younger than 18 who had a stem cell transplant for acute lymphoblastic leukemia, so the T cells may come from the graft donor. Each CDR3 is given with its conserved first and last residue. The order of the fields is CDR3 protein, CDR3 DNA, J gene, clone size, V gene, D gene. D genes are given only for firm matches. Part of the rows lack a size; the others show once, few, many or a class for expanded clones.

CASSLDPGVSGNTIYF | TGCGCCAGCAGCTTGGATCCAGGGGTCTCTGGAAACACCATATATTTT | TRBJ1-3 | NA | TRBV5-1 | NA
CAIKGAGGLNEQYF | TGTGCCATCAAAGGAGCGGGAGGGCTCAACGAGCAGTACTTC | TRBJ2-7 | many | TRBV10-3 | TRBD2
CASSYVGETQYF | TGTGCCAGCAGCTATGTGGGGGAGACCCAGTACTTC | TRBJ2-5 | NA | TRBV7-9 | NA
CSVQGYQETQYF | TGCAGCGTTCAGGGATACCAAGAGACCCAGTACTTC | TRBJ2-5 | NA | TRBV29-1 | NA
CATSSQGTGDEQYF | TGTGCCACCAGCAGCCAAGGGACAGGGGACGAGCAGTACTTC | TRBJ2-7 | few | TRBV15 | TRBD1
CASSSPGLAGVYEQFF | TGTGCCAGCAGTTCCCCGGGACTAGCGGGAGTATATGAGCAGTTCTTC | TRBJ2-1 | few | TRBV27 | TRBD2
CASSQGFGEQYF | TGTGCCAGCAGCCAAGGTTTCGGCGAGCAGTACTTC | TRBJ2-7 | NA | TRBV3-1 | NA
CSARAYNTGELFF | TGCAGTGCTAGAGCCTATAACACCGGGGAGCTGTTTTTT | TRBJ2-2 | NA | TRBV20-1 | NA
CATLSTDTQYF | TGTGCCACCCTAAGCACAGATACGCAGTATTTT | TRBJ2-3 | many | TRBV3-1 | NA
CSARRAVETQYF | TGCAGTGCGCGGAGGGCCGTGGAGACCCAGTACTTC | TRBJ2-5 | many | TRBV20-1 | NA
CASSFGGSNEQYF | TGTGCCAGCAGTTTTGGGGGCTCCAACGAGCAGTACTTC | TRBJ2-7 | many | TRBV12-3/TRBV12-4 | NA
CASSSRGLVGSGELFF | TGCGCCAGCAGCTCAAGGGGACTAGTCGGGTCCGGGGAGCTGTTTTTT | TRBJ2-2 | NA | TRBV4-1 | TRBD2
CASSEWGDYGYTF | TGTGCCAGCAGTGAATGGGGGGACTATGGCTACACCTTC | TRBJ1-2 | few | TRBV25-1 | NA
CATSDNGENTEAFF | TGTGCCACCAGTGATAATGGGGAGAACACTGAAGCTTTCTTT | TRBJ1-1 | few | TRBV24-1 | NA
CATALEGAYEQYF | TGTGCCACCGCCCTGGAGGGAGCCTACGAGCAGTACTTC | TRBJ2-7 | NA | TRBV7-9 | NA
CTPTGRETQYF | TGCACTCCAACAGGGCGGGAGACCCAGTACTTC | TRBJ2-5 | few | TRBV20-1 | NA
CASSPRTSDTQYF | TGTGCCAGCTCACCACGGACATCAGATACGCAGTATTTT | TRBJ2-3 | many | TRBV18 | NA
CASSRIGQGSGSSREQYF | TGTGCCAGCTCAAGGATTGGACAGGGGAGCGGGAGTAGCAGGGAGCAGTACTTC | TRBJ2-7 | few | TRBV18 | NA
CATSDFRSGANEQFF | TGTGCCACCAGTGATTTCCGGAGTGGGGCTAATGAGCAGTTCTTC | TRBJ2-1 | few | TRBV24-1 | NA
CASSPQAFSDTQYF | TGTGCCAGCTCACCTCAAGCCTTTTCAGATACGCAGTATTTT | TRBJ2-3 | NA | TRBV18 | NA
CASSSGLSGSPLHF | TGTGCCAGCAGTTCTGGGCTGTCGGGTTCACCCCTCCACTTT | TRBJ1-6 | few | TRBV12-3/TRBV12-4 | NA
CASSQIQGASGELFF | TGTGCCAGCAGCCAGATACAGGGGGCCTCCGGGGAGCTGTTTTTT | TRBJ2-2 | NA | TRBV9 | TRBD1
CASSLTSGSHFGNEQFF | TGCGCCAGCAGCTTGACTAGCGGGAGCCACTTCGGCAATGAGCAGTTCTTC | TRBJ2-1 | NA | TRBV5-1 | TRBD2
CASSSDRAYGYTF | TGTGCCAGCAGCTCGGACAGAGCCTATGGCTACACCTTC | TRBJ1-2 | few | TRBV7-3 | NA
CASSLSGRFTDTQYF | TGTGCCAGCAGTTTATCGGGCAGATTCACAGATACGCAGTATTTT | TRBJ2-3 | NA | TRBV27 | NA
CASSLESRYGYTF | TGTGCCAGCAGCTTAGAATCACGGTATGGCTACACCTTC | TRBJ1-2 | NA | TRBV11-3 | NA
CASRQGYSGNTIYF | TGTGCCAGCAGACAGGGCTACTCTGGAAACACCATATATTTT | TRBJ1-3 | NA | TRBV25-1 | NA
CASTVGARGRTNQPQHF | TGTGCCAGCACCGTAGGGGCCAGGGGAAGAACCAATCAGCCCCAGCATTTT | TRBJ1-5 | NA | TRBV7-8 | NA
CASRVADTQYF | TGCGCCAGCAGGGTCGCGGATACGCAGTATTTT | TRBJ2-3 | many | TRBV4-1 | NA
CASSVGTGGYGYTF | TGTGCCAGCAGCGTAGGGACAGGGGGCTATGGCTACACCTTC | TRBJ1-2 | few | TRBV9 | TRBD1
CSVEGDRDVQFF | TGCAGCGTTGAGGGAGACCGGGACGTGCAGTTCTTC | TRBJ2-1 | many | TRBV29-1 | NA
CASSSAADTQYF | TGCGCCAGCAGCTCAGCGGCAGATACGCAGTATTTT | TRBJ2-3 | few | TRBV5-1 | NA
CASSLISPELNTGELFF | TGTGCCAGCAGTTTAATCTCCCCAGAGCTGAACACCGGGGAGCTGTTTTTT | TRBJ2-2 | few | TRBV12-3/TRBV12-4 | NA
CASSLAGGGFKETQYF | TGTGCCAGCAGCTTAGCGGGGGGAGGGTTCAAAGAGACCCAGTACTTC | TRBJ2-5 | NA | TRBV7-2 | TRBD2
CASSYPQHSNQPQHF | TGTGCCAGCAGTTATCCTCAGCATAGCAATCAGCCCCAGCATTTT | TRBJ1-5 | NA | TRBV6-5 | NA
CASSPLRGPGYTF | TGTGCCAGCAGCCCCCTACGGGGGCCTGGCTACACCTTC | TRBJ1-2 | few | TRBV12-3/TRBV12-4 | NA
CSAARAAQETQYF | TGCAGCGCGGCAAGGGCAGCACAAGAGACCCAGTACTTC | TRBJ2-5 | many | TRBV29-1 | NA
CATSRDLRQNYGYTF | TGTGCCACCAGCAGAGATCTGAGACAGAACTATGGCTACACCTTC | TRBJ1-2 | few | TRBV15 | NA